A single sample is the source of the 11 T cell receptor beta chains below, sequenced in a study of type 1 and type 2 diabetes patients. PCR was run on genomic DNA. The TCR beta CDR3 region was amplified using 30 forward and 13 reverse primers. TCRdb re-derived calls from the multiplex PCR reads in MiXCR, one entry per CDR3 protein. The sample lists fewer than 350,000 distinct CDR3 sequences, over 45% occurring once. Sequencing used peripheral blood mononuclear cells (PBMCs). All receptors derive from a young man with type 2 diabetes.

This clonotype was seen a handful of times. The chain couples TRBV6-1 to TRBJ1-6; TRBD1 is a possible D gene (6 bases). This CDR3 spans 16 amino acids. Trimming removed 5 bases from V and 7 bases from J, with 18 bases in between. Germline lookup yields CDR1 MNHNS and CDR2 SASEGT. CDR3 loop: CASSTTATGVNSPLHF. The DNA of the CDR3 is TGTGCCAGCAGTACGACCGCGACAGGTGTCAATTCACCCCTCCACTTT.

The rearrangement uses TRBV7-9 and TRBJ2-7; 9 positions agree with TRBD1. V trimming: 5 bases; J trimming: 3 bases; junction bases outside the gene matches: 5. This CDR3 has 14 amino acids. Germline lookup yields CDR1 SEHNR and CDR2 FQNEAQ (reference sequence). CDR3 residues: CASSPTGGDYEQYF. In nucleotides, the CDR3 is TGTGCCAGCAGCCCCACAGGGGGCGACTACGAGCAGTACTTC. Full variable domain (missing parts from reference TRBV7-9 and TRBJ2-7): DTGVSQNPRHKITKRGQNVTFRCDPISEHNRLYWYRQTLGQGPEFLTYFQNEAQLEKSRLLSDRFSAERPKGSFSTLEIQRTEQGDSAMYLCASSPTGGDYEQYFGPGTRLTVT.

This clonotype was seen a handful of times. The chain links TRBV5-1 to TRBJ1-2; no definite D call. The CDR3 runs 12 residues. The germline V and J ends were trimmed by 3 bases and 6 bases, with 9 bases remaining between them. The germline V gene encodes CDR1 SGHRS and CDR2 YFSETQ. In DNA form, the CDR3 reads TGCGCCAGCAGCTCGCAACGGGATGGCTACACCTTC. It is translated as CASSSQRDGYTF.

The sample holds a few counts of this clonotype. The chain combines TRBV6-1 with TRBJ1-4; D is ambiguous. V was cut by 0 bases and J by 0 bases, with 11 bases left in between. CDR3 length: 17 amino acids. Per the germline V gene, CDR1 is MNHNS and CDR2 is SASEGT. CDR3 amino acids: CASSEADRTATNEKLFF. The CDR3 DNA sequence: TGTGCCAGCAGTGAAGCAGATAGGACCGCAACTAATGAAAAACTGTTTTTT.

CDR3 coding DNA: TGTGCCAGCAGCCAAGATAAAGCCAGTAATCAGCCCCAGCATTTT. It codes for CASSQDKASNQPQHF. The rearrangement joins TRBV4-2 to TRBJ1-5; D is undetermined. The CDR3 consists of 15 residues. Deletions cut 0 bases from V and 4 bases from J, with 10 bases between. CDR1 LGHNA and CDR2 YNFKEQ come from the germline V gene.

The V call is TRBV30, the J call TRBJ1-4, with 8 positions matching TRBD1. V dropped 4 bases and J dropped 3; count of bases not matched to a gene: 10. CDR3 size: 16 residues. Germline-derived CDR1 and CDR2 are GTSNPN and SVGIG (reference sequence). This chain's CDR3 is CAWKRAGGAANEKLFF. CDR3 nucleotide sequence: TGTGCCTGGAAGAGGGCAGGGGGCGCGGCTAATGAAAAACTGTTTTTT.

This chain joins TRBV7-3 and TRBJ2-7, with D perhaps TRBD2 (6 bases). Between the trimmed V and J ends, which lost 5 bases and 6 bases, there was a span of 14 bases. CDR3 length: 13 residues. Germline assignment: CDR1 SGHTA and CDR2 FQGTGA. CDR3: CASSPHQGGEQYF. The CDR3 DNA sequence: TGTGCCAGCAGCCCTCATCAGGGAGGCGAGCAGTACTTC.

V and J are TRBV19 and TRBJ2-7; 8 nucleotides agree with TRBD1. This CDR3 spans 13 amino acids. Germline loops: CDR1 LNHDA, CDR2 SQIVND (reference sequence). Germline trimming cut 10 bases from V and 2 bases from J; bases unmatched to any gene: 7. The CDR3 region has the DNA TGTGCCACCTCGCCGGGACAGGCCTACGAGCAGTACTTC. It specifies CATSPGQAYEQYF.

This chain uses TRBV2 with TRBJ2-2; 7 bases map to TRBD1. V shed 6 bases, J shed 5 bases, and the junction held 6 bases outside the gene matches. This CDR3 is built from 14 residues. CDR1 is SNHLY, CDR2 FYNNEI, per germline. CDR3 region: CASRTGTETGELFF. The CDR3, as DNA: TGTGCCAGCAGGACCGGGACAGAGACCGGGGAGCTGTTTTTT. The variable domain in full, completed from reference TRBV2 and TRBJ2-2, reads EPEVTQTPSHQVTQMGQEVILRCVPISNHLYFYWYRQILGQKVEFLVSFYNNEISEKSEIFDDQFSVERPDGSNFTLKIRSTKLEDSAMYFCASRTGTETGELFFGEGSRLTVL.

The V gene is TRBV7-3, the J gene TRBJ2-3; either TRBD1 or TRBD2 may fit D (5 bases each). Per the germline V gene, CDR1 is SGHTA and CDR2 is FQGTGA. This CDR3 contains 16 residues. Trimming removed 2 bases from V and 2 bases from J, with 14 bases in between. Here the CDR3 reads CASSLGAGGITDTQYF. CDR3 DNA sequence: TGTGCCAGCAGCTTAGGGGCAGGAGGAATCACAGATACGCAGTATTTT.

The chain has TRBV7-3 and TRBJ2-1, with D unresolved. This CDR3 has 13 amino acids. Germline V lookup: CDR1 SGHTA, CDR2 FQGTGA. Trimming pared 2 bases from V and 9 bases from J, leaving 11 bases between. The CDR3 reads CASSLRSFSEQFF. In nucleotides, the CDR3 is TGTGCCAGCAGCTTACGGTCCTTTAGTGAGCAGTTCTTC.